One and the same sample provided the 27 T cell receptor beta chains below, sequenced in a study of cytomegalovirus exposure and HLA in healthy donors. The PCR ran on 60 Vbeta and 13 Jbeta primers. The method was immunoSEQ multiplex PCR; TCRdb's version includes in-frame clones alone and lacks a portion of them. This sample yields 220,000 or so clones, of which roughly three quarters are seen a single time; around 1.7% belongs to the top ten. The specimen was PBMCs. These receptors were obtained from a man aged 45-60 years in good health and CMV-seronegative.

Turning to this clone: This CDR3 is also generated by other DNA sequences in the sample. V is TRBV2 and J is TRBJ2-7; tentatively, D is TRBD1 (7 bases). V was shortened by 6 bases and J by 0 bases, with 21 bases between the two germline ends. Per germline, CDR1 SNHLY and CDR2 FYNNEI. The length of the CDR3 is 17 residues. CDR3 sequence reads: CASRRLTGAGSSYEQYF. The CDR3 DNA is TGTGCCAGCAGAAGACTTACAGGGGCCGGGAGCTCCTACGAGCAGTACTTC. Complete variable domain (other parts from reference TRBV2 and TRBJ2-7): EPEVTQTPSHQVTQMGQEVILRCVPISNHLYFYWYRQILGQKVEFLVSFYNNEISEKSEIFDDQFSVERPDGSNFTLKIRSTKLEDSAMYFCASRRLTGAGSSYEQYFGPGTRLTVT.

This rearrangement joins TRBV27 to TRBJ2-1, with 9 bases identical to TRBD1. The CDR3 contains 15 residues. V shed 6 bases, J shed 9 bases, and the junction held 12 bases outside the gene matches. CDR1 and CDR2 (germline): MNHEY, SMNVEV (reference sequence). CDR3 DNA: TGTGCCAGCAGGGGGGACAGGGATTCAACGGGTGAGCAGTTCTTC. Amino acid sequence: CASRGDRDSTGEQFF.

V gene TRBV18 combines with J gene TRBJ1-5; 7 nucleotides match TRBD1. Germline lookup yields CDR1 KGHSH and CDR2 LQKENI. V was pared by 2 bases and J by 2 bases, with 3 bases of the junction left unmatched. The CDR3 contains 15 residues. CDR3 sequence reads: CASSPSGTGNQPQHF. Written as DNA, the CDR3 is TGTGCCAGCTCACCATCCGGGACAGGCAATCAGCCCCAGCATTTT.

V is TRBV25-1 and J is TRBJ2-7; TRBD1 aligns across 9 bases. The CDR3 length is 14 residues. V trimming: 6 bases; J trimming: 4 bases; junction bases outside the gene matches: 7. The V gene's germline CDR1 is MGHDK and CDR2 SYGVNS. The CDR3 loop is CASSTGTGIYEQYF. For the CDR3, the DNA is TGTGCCAGCAGCACCGGGACAGGGATATACGAGCAGTACTTC.

The V gene is TRBV27, the J gene TRBJ2-7, with 7 bases that match TRBD1. Germline trimming cut 6 bases from V and 3 bases from J; bases unmatched to any gene: 20. Germline values: CDR1 MNHEY, CDR2 SMNVEV (reference sequence). The CDR3 totals 18 residues. CDR3 residues: CASSRARQGGKGYYEQYF. DNA for the CDR3: TGTGCCAGCAGCAGAGCCCGACAGGGCGGCAAGGGGTACTACGAGCAGTACTTC.

The chain uses TRBV6-4 and TRBJ1-2; 12 nucleotides align to TRBD1. The junction had 3 bases not matched to a gene; V was cut back by 5 bases and J by 2 bases. The CDR3 is made up of 15 amino acids. Germline CDR1 and CDR2: MRHNA and SNTAGT. In DNA form, the CDR3 reads TGTGCCAGCAGTCCGGGGACAGGGGGCAACTATGGCTACACCTTC. The encoded protein is CASSPGTGGNYGYTF.

This clone was seen a single time. J is TRBJ1-2 and V is TRBV7-2, with 11 nucleotides matching TRBD1. V lost 2 bases, J lost 4 bases, and 6 bases stayed unmatched. Per germline, CDR1 SGHTA and CDR2 FQGNSA. The CDR3 extends over 16 amino acids. The CDR3 DNA follows: TGTGCCAGCAGCTTAACTCGGACAGGGGGCCTCTATGGCTACACCTTC. It codes for CASSLTRTGGLYGYTF.

The chain has TRBV25-1 and TRBJ1-2; possibly TRBD1 for D (6 bases). The CDR3 consists of 14 residues. Trimming removed 6 bases from V and 3 bases from J, with 14 bases in between. CDR1 is MGHDK, CDR2 SYGVNS, per germline. Here the CDR3 DNA reads TGTGCCAGCAGGGGGGCAGGAAGGTACTATGGCTACACCTTC. Its translation: CASRGAGRYYGYTF.

CDR3 nucleotides: TGTGCCAGCCTTCCGGGGGGACTAGCGGGAGAGACAGATACGCAGTATTTT. It yields the protein CASLPGGLAGETDTQYF. The chain couples TRBV28 to TRBJ2-3; 14 nucleotides line up with TRBD2. Trimming took 8 bases from V and 3 from J; bases not matched to a gene: 10. There are 17 residues in the CDR3. The germline V gene encodes CDR1 MDHEN and CDR2 SYDVKM.

This clone was counted between two and nine times. The chain employs TRBV6-6 and TRBJ2-2, with 7 bases aligning to TRBD1. The V and J ends lost 7 bases and 4 bases, in that order; junction bases with no gene match: 6. This CDR3 is 14 amino acids long. The V gene's germline CDR1 is MNHNY and CDR2 SVGAGI (reference sequence). DNA of the CDR3: TGTGCCAGCACAAACAGGGGATTCACCGGGGAGCTGTTTTTT. Translation: CASTNRGFTGELFF.

This clone was found a few times. This chain connects TRBV11-2 to TRBJ2-7, with TRBD1 matching over 8 bases. The trim removed 5 bases at V and 1 base at J, leaving 7 bases unmatched. The CDR3 covers 15 residues. Germline assignment: CDR1 SGHAT and CDR2 FQNNGV. The CDR3 nucleotides are TGTGCCAGCAGCCCCGGACAGGGCTGGTCCTACGAGCAGTACTTC. Protein sequence: CASSPGQGWSYEQYF.

This clone was detected a few times. V is TRBV27 and J is TRBJ2-3; TRBD2 matches at 14 bases. J lost 6 bases, V lost 4 bases, and 9 bases had no gene match. CDR1 MNHEY and CDR2 SMNVEV come from the germline V gene (reference sequence). There are 17 residues in the CDR3. The CDR3 loop reads CASSWTSGRRRTDTQYF. CDR3 bases: TGTGCCAGCAGTTGGACTAGCGGGAGGCGTCGTACTGATACGCAGTATTTT.

With regard to this clone: The same CDR3 arises from other DNA sequences in this sample as well. This rearrangement joins TRBV4-1 to TRBJ2-2; 11 bases line up with TRBD2. Germline V gene sequence: CDR1 MGHRA, CDR2 YSYEKL. The CDR3 runs to 16 residues. Trimming cost V 4 bases and J 1 base; bases outside gene matches: 2. The CDR3 DNA follows: TGCGCCAGCAGCCCGCTAGCGGGGGGGAACACCGGGGAGCTGTTTTTT. Residues: CASSPLAGGNTGELFF.

This chain links TRBV28 with TRBJ1-5, with a weak D call TRBD1 (5 bases). The CDR3 contains 12 residues. The V gene's germline CDR1 is MDHEN and CDR2 SYDVKM. The V end was cut by 6 bases, the J end by 5 bases, with 8 bases between. CDR3 in DNA: TGTGCCAGCAGGCAGACAGATCAGCCCCAGCATTTT. It codes for CASRQTDQPQHF.

The genes are TRBV6-5 and TRBJ1-5; D gene uncertain. The V and J ends lost 7 bases and 0 bases respectively, with 10 bases between them. Germline V gene data show CDR1 as MNHEY and CDR2 as SVGAGI. The CDR3 sequence is 14 residues long. The CDR3 loop reads CASTDKFSNQPQHF. CDR3 nucleotides: TGTGCCAGCACCGACAAGTTTAGCAATCAGCCCCAGCATTTT.

The genes are TRBV6-1 and TRBJ1-6; D gene unclear. The CDR3 spans 15 residues. Per germline, CDR1 MNHNS and CDR2 SASEGT. V lost 5 bases to trimming and J lost 7 bases, with 15 bases between them. In nucleotides, the CDR3 is TGTGCCAGCAGTCTCTACGGAGGGAGGAATTCACCCCTCCACTTT. Its translation is CASSLYGGRNSPLHF.

V usage is TRBV7-2 and J usage is TRBJ2-7; weak D call: TRBD2 (6 bases). Per germline, CDR1 SGHTA and CDR2 FQGNSA. The CDR3 extends over 16 amino acids. With 5 bases removed from V and 5 bases from J, the gap between germline ends came to 22 bases. DNA of the CDR3: TGTGCCAGCAGCCCTTTGGTCGGGAGCGCACCCGACGAGCAGTACTTC. Amino acid sequence: CASSPLVGSAPDEQYF.

As concerns this clone: One end of the junction varies from germline; a read error may be responsible. This sample includes further DNA sequences coding for the same CDR3. The CDR3 DNA sequence: TGCAGCGTGACGACAGGGGCCCCAGGCAACCAGCCCCAGCATTTT. This translates into CSVTTGAPGNQPQHF. V usage is TRBV29-1 and J usage is TRBJ1-5; 8 nucleotides agree with TRBD1. Germline assignment: CDR1 SQVTM and CDR2 ANQGSEA. The CDR3 loop spans 15 amino acids.

The genes are TRBV6-1 and TRBJ1-4, with TRBD1 as a possible D gene (5 bases). This CDR3 has 16 residues. Trimming took off 2 bases at V and 10 bases at J, with 20 bases between the two ends. Germline lookup yields CDR1 MNHNS and CDR2 SASEGT. The CDR3 DNA sequence: TGTGCCAGCAGTGAAAGGTCGGGCAGGGTGTTCGGAAAACTGTTTTTT. It codes for CASSERSGRVFGKLFF.

The CDR3 DNA is TGTGCCAGCAGCCTTAGCGGGAGAGGCTCAGATACGCAGTATTTT. This codes for CASSLSGRGSDTQYF. The chain joins TRBV14 to TRBJ2-3; TRBD2 matches at 9 bases. Per germline, CDR1 SGHDN and CDR2 FVKESK. V shed 4 bases, J shed 4 bases, and the junction held 6 bases outside the gene matches. The CDR3 sequence is 15 residues long.

The chain uses TRBV6-1 and TRBJ2-7, with D maybe TRBD2 (5 bases). The CDR3 runs to 14 residues. Trimming cost V 2 bases and J 7 bases, with 15 bases left between them. Germline assignment: CDR1 MNHNS and CDR2 SASEGT. CDR3 in DNA: TGTGCCAGCAGTGAAAGCGGAACGACCAGGGAGCAGTACTTC. This translates into CASSESGTTREQYF.

J is TRBJ1-5 and V is TRBV28; 7 positions agree with TRBD1. Germline V gene sequence: CDR1 MDHEN, CDR2 SYDVKM. CDR3 size: 13 residues. Trimming removed 7 bases from V and 3 bases from J; junction bases left unmatched: 3. DNA for the CDR3: TGTGCCAGCATTGACAGGGCCAATCAGCCCCAGCATTTT. Protein sequence: CASIDRANQPQHF.

The genes are TRBV11-3 and TRBJ2-3, with D hard to call. CDR1 and CDR2 (germline): SGHNT, YENEEA. This CDR3 contains 14 residues. Trimming pared 1 base from V and 1 base from J, leaving 6 bases between. The CDR3 region has the DNA TGTGCCAGCAGCTTAGGCAGGCGCACAGATACGCAGTATTTT. Translation: CASSLGRRTDTQYF. The variable domain in full, completed from reference TRBV11-3 and TRBJ2-3, reads EAGVVQSPRYKIIEKKQPVAFWCNPISGHNTLYWYLQNLGQGPELLIRYENEEAVDDSQLPKDRFSAERLKGVDSTLKIQPAELGDSAVYLCASSLGRRTDTQYFGPGTRLTVL.

This chain links TRBV9 with TRBJ1-1, with no clear D. The ends were cut back, 0 bases at V and 5 bases at J, with 8 bases in the middle. From germline, CDR1 is SGDLS and CDR2 YYNGEE. The CDR3 loop spans 13 amino acids. CDR3 in DNA: TGTGCCAGCAGCGTAGACGGGGTTACTGAAGCTTTCTTT. It specifies CASSVDGVTEAFF.

The V gene is TRBV14, the J gene TRBJ1-3, with 7 nucleotides matching TRBD1. The germline gives CDR1 SGHDN, CDR2 FVKESK. Trimming cost V 1 base and J 0 bases; bases outside gene matches: 6. The CDR3 runs 17 residues. As DNA, the CDR3 is TGTGCCAGCAGCCAAGTCCCGGGACAGTTCTCTGGAAACACCATATATTTT. Its translation: CASSQVPGQFSGNTIYF.

CDR3 coding DNA: TGTGCCAGCAGCGGACAGGGAGATACGCAGTATTTT. Its translation: CASSGQGDTQYF. The genes are TRBV11-3 and TRBJ2-3; 8 positions match TRBD1. Trimming cost V 5 bases and J 5 bases; bases outside gene matches: 0. The CDR3 is 12 amino acids. Germline values: CDR1 SGHNT, CDR2 YENEEA. Complete variable domain (other parts from reference TRBV11-3 and TRBJ2-3): EAGVVQSPRYKIIEKKQPVAFWCNPISGHNTLYWYLQNLGQGPELLIRYENEEAVDDSQLPKDRFSAERLKGVDSTLKIQPAELGDSAVYLCASSGQGDTQYFGPGTRLTVL.

The rearrangement joins TRBV27 to TRBJ2-6, with D maybe TRBD1 (6 bases). V dropped 6 bases and J dropped 2 bases, with 20 bases sitting between them. The germline gives CDR1 MNHEY, CDR2 SMNVEV (reference sequence). This CDR3 is 18 amino acids long. This CDR3 is CASRVGAGAITGANVLTF. CDR3 sequence (DNA): TGTGCCAGCAGGGTGGGTGCAGGGGCTATTACTGGGGCCAACGTCCTGACTTTC.